One sample yielded the 6 T cell receptor beta chains listed below, sequenced in a study of blood T cell repertoires in COVID-19. The repertoire was sequenced with immunoSEQ multiplex PCR; TCRdb's copy has only in-frame clones and lacks some. There are about 460,000 clones in the sample; about 88% occur only once, and just over 8% lies in the top ten. Source material: PBMCs or T cells enriched from blood (not recorded which). All receptors derive from a woman in her sixties who had recovered from COVID-19.

The V call is TRBV4-2, the J call TRBJ1-2, with unresolved D. V shed 1 base and J shed 7 bases, with 4 bases lying between them. Germline V gives CDR1 LGHNA, CDR2 YNFKEQ. The CDR3 sequence is 11 residues long. The CDR3 bases are TGTGCCAGCAGCCAAGCGGGTGGCTACACCTTC. This codes for CASSQAGGYTF.

A single count supports this clone. The rearrangement links TRBV2 to TRBJ2-4; TRBD1 agrees at 7 bases. From germline, CDR1 is SNHLY and CDR2 FYNNEI. The junction had 9 bases not matched to a gene; V was cut back by 6 bases and J by 10 bases. The CDR3 has 13 residues. In nucleotides, the CDR3 is TGTGCCAGCAGCCTGAACGGACAGGTTATTCAGTACTTC. This gives the protein CASSLNGQVIQYF.

The V gene is TRBV27, the J gene TRBJ1-4; D unresolved. V shed 7 bases and J shed 4 bases, with 16 bases lying between them. Germline CDR1 MNHEY, CDR2 SMNVEV (reference sequence). The CDR3 runs to 15 residues. The DNA for the CDR3 is TGTGCCAGCATAGCTGTCGAAGCCGTTAATGAAAAACTGTTTTTT. It codes for CASIAVEAVNEKLFF.

The chain couples TRBV5-6 to TRBJ2-1, with TRBD2 matching 9 bases. The ends lost 1 base at V and 4 bases at J; junction bases unmatched: 6. Germline V gene sequence: CDR1 SGHDT, CDR2 YYEEEE. The CDR3 extends over 16 amino acids. The CDR3 reads CASSLSPSGAYNEQFF. As DNA, the CDR3 is TGTGCCAGCAGCTTGTCTCCTAGCGGGGCGTACAATGAGCAGTTCTTC.

V gene TRBV5-6 combines with J gene TRBJ1-4; a possible D gene is TRBD1 (5 bases). This CDR3 region has 15 residues. The V end was cut by 4 bases, the J end by 7 bases, with 17 bases between. Germline values: CDR1 SGHDT, CDR2 YYEEEE. The CDR3 coding sequence is TGTGCCAGCAGCGGGGGGTCGGGTCTCTCTGAAAAACTGTTTTTT. Protein: CASSGGSGLSEKLFF.

The chain carries TRBV24-1 and TRBJ1-2; 8 positions agree with TRBD1. The CDR3 length is 13 residues. Germline V gives CDR1 KGHDR, CDR2 SFDVKD. The ends lost 6 bases at V and 6 bases at J; junction bases unmatched: 5. The CDR3 region has the DNA TGTGCCACCAGTATCACAGGGGGGGATGGCTACACCTTC. It yields the protein CATSITGGDGYTF.